The TCR beta chain described here comes from a study of shared clonotypes between healthy human individuals. Study results and caveats: Naive subsets typically showed greater estimated richness than memory subsets. The sharing of around 5% of naive CD4 clonotypes was seen across a handful of donors.

Data came from immunoSEQ multiplex PCR; TCRdb stores just in-frame clones and leaves some out. The sample includes 2 million to 2.5 million clones, approximately 95% of them seen just once. Germline-derived CDR1 and CDR2 are MNHNY and SVGAGI (reference sequence). The V gene lost 4 bases and the J gene lost 1 base, with 5 bases spanning the gap. CDR3 length: 13 residues. This clone showed up just a few times. Its cognate antigen is unknown. Sequencing was carried out using naive CD4+ T cells sorted from blood. Subset given: CD45RA+ positively selected. V gene TRBV6-6 combines with J gene TRBJ1-5; D gene unclear. This clonotype was sampled from a man between 18 and 35 years old in good health. CDR3 in DNA: TGTGCCAGCAGTTTTACCAGCAATCAGCCCCAGCATTTT. It codes for CASSFTSNQPQHF.